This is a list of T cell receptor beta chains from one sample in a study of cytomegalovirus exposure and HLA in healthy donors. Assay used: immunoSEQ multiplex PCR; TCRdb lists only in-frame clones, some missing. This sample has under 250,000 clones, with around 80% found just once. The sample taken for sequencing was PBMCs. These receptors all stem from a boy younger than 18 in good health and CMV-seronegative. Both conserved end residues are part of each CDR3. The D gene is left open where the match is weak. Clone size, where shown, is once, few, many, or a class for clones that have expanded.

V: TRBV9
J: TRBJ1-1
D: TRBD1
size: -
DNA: TGTGCCAGCAGCGACGGACAGGGGGCGGGCACTGAAGCTTTCTTT
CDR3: CASSDGQGAGTEAFF

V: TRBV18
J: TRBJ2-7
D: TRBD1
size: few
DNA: TGTGCCAGCTCACCGCGAGGACAGGGGAACTCCTACGAGCAGTACTTC
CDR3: CASSPRGQGNSYEQYF

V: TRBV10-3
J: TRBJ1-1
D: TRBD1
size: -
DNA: TGTGCCATCATGGACAGGGGAGTCACTGAAGCTTTCTTT
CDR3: CAIMDRGVTEAFF

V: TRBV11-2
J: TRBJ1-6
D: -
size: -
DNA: TGTGCCAGCAGCTTAATCATTGGGTCGGGTTCACCCCTCCACTTT
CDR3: CASSLIIGSGSPLHF

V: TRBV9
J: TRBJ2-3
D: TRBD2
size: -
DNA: TGTGCCAGCAGCGTAGCGGGACTAGGAACAGATACGCAGTATTTT
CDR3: CASSVAGLGTDTQYF

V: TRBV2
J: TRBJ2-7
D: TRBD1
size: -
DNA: TGTGCCAGCAGGACCGGGACAGTGACGAAGGAGCAGTACTTC
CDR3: CASRTGTVTKEQYF

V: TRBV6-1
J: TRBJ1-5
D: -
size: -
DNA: TGTGCCAGCAGTGACCCCACAGGGACGTTCAGCAATCAGCCCCAGCATTTT
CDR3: CASSDPTGTFSNQPQHF

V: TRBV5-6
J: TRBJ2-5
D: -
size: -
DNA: TGTGCCAGCAGCGCCAGATTGGGGGGATCGGAGACCCAGTACTTC
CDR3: CASSARLGGSETQYF

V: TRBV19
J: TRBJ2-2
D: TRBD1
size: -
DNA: TGTGCCAGTAGTATAGAGACAGGGTCCGGGGAGCTGTTTTTT
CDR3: CASSIETGSGELFF

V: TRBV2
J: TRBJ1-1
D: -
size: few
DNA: TGTGCCAGCAGTGAACTAGCGAACACTGAAGCTTTCTTT
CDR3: CASSELANTEAFF

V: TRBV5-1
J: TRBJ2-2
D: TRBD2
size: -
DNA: TGCGCCAGCAGCTATTTAGCGGGAGGCACCGGGGAGCTGTTTTTT
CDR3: CASSYLAGGTGELFF

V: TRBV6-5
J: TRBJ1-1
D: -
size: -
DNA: TGTGCCAGCAGTTACGAGGTGGGCAGGGCCACTGAAGCTTTCTTT
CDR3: CASSYEVGRATEAFF

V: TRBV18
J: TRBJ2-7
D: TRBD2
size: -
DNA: TGTGCCAGCTCACCGGGACTAGCGGGAGGGCCCTCCTACGAGCAGTACTTC
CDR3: CASSPGLAGGPSYEQYF

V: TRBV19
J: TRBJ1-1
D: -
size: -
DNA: TGTGCCAGTAGTACTTTGTATTGGCCGACAGCTGACACTGAAGCTTTCTTT
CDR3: CASSTLYWPTADTEAFF

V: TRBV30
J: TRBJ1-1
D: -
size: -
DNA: TGTGCCTGGAGTTTGGGGGCTCGGGACACTGAGGCTTTCTTT
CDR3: CAWSLGARDTEAFF

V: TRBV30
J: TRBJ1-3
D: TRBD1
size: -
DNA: TGTGCCTGGAGGACGACAGGGAATGGAAACACCATATATTTT
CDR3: CAWRTTGNGNTIYF

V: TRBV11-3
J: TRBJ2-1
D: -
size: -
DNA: TGTGCCAGCAGCTTGGTCAGGGATGAGCAGTTCTTC
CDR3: CASSLVRDEQFF

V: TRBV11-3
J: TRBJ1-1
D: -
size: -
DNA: TGTGCCAGCAGCGGACAGAGGAGCGCTGAAGCTTTCTTT
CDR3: CASSGQRSAEAFF

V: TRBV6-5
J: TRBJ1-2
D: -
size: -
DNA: TGTGCCAGCAGTTACTCGTGGGAGGGGAGCTATGGCTACACCTTC
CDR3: CASSYSWEGSYGYTF

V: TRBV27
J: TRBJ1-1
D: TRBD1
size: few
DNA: TGTGCCAGCAGGAAACAGGGGCGGAACACTGAAGCTTTCTTT
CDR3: CASRKQGRNTEAFF

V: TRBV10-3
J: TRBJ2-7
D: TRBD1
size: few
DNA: TGTGCCATTTATCGACAGGGTTTACGCGAGCAGTACTTC
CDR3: CAIYRQGLREQYF

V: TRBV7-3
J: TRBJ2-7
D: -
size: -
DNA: TGTGCCAGCAGCCGGGGTGGGATCTCCTACGAGCAGTACTTC
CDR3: CASSRGGISYEQYF

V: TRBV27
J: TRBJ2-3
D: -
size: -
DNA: TGTGCCAGCAGTTCAGGGGCCAGCACAGATACGCAGTATTTT
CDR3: CASSSGASTDTQYF

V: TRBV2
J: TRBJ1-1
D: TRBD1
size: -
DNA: TGTGCAGCTGAGGGGACAGTGAACACTGAAGCTTTCTTT
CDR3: CAAEGTVNTEAFF

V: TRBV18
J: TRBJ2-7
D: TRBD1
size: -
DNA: TGTGCCAGCTCACCACGTTATTGGGACAGCCCTCCCTACGAGCAGTACTTC
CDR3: CASSPRYWDSPPYEQYF

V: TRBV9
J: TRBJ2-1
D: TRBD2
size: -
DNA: TGTGCCAGCAGCCCGGCGGGGGGCAACAATGAGCAGTTCTTC
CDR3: CASSPAGGNNEQFF

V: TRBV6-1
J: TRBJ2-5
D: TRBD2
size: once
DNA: TGTGCCATTGAAGCGGGGGGGCCTCGGGAGACCCAGTACTTC
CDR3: CAIEAGGPRETQYF

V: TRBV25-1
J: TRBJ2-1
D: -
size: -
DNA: TGTGCCAGTAGTGACCCACAGGATAGGGGCGAGACTCCAAGGGAGCAGTTCTTC
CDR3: CASSDPQDRGETPREQFF

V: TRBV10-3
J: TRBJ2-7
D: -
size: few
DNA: TGTGCCATCAGTGATGGGGCCCTCCTTCTTGAGTCTTACGAGCAGTACTTC
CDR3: CAISDGALLLESYEQYF

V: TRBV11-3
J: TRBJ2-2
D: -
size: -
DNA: TGTGCCAGCAGCTTAGGTGCGAGGGAGCTGTTTTTT
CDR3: CASSLGARELFF

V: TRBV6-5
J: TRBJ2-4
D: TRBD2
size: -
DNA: TGTGCCAGCAGTTTACAAGGGACTAGCGGGAGGGGGATTCAGTACTTC
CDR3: CASSLQGTSGRGIQYF

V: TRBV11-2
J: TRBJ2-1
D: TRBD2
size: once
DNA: TGTGCCAGCAGCTTAGATCTAAAGCGGGGGCTCTCCTACAATGAGCAGTTCTTC
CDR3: CASSLDLKRGLSYNEQFF

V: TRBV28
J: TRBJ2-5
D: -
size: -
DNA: TGTGCCAGCAGGGCATCTAGCGCCTTGGGTCGAGAGACCCAGTACTTC
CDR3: CASRASSALGRETQYF

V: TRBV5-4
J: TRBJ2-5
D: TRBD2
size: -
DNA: TGTGCCAGCAGCTTGGGGCTAGCGGGAAGTGGGCGGGAGACCCAGTACTTC
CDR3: CASSLGLAGSGRETQYF

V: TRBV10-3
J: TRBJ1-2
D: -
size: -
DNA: TGTGCCATCAGTAAAGACAGAGGCTATGACTACACCTTC
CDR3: CAISKDRGYDYTF

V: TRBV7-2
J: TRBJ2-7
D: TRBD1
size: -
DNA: TGTGCCAGCAGCTTCCCTATGGGGACAGGGTTTTACGAGCAGTACTTC
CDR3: CASSFPMGTGFYEQYF

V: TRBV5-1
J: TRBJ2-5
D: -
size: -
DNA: TGCGCCAGCAGCTTAACAGGTTACCTCAAAGAGACCCAGTACTTC
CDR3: CASSLTGYLKETQYF

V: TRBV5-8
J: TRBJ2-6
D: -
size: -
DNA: TGTGCCAGCAGCTTAGGCCAGGCGTCTGGGGCCAACGTCCTGACTTTC
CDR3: CASSLGQASGANVLTF

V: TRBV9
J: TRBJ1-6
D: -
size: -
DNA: TGTGCCAGCAGCGTAAGTGGAGGGGCCAATTCACCCCTCCACTTT
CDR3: CASSVSGGANSPLHF

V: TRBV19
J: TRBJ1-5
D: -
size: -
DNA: TGTGCCAGTAGTATAATTTTAGTAGATCAGCCCCAGCATTTT
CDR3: CASSIILVDQPQHF

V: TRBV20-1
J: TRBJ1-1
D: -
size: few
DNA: TGCAGCGTCAGGCGGGACACTGAAGCTTTCTTT
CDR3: CSVRRDTEAFF